This TCR beta chain is from a study of blood T cell repertoires in COVID-19. The assay was immunoSEQ multiplex PCR, and TCRdb's table has in-frame clones only and misses some. Of about 110,000 clones listed, about 90% are singletons. V lost 0 bases and J lost 1, with 14 bases in between. Germline V CDR1 and CDR2: LGHNA, YSLEER. The CDR3 runs 17 residues. The gene calls are TRBV4-3 and TRBJ2-3; no firm D call. This receptor was obtained from a young woman with acute or convalescent COVID-19. Input material: peripheral blood. The CDR3 coding sequence is TGCGCCAGCAGCCAAGATAGAACACAGAGAGGCACAGATACGCAGTATTTT. Translated, it gives CASSQDRTQRGTDTQYF.